What follows are 7 T cell receptor beta chains derived from one specimen sequenced in a study of OX40 agonist ivuxolimab in advanced cancers. Using immunoSEQ multiplex PCR, the repertoire was profiled, and TCRdb retains in-frame clones only, with some absent. The data hold approximately 98,000 clones, with around 80% observed a single time. This sample comprised CD4+ or CD8+ T cells sorted from blood, obtained in a trial of the OX40 agonist ivuxolimab. These receptors all come from an adult with an advanced solid tumor such as melanoma, head and neck, liver or kidney cancer.

This chain uses TRBV18 with TRBJ2-1, with D possibly matching TRBD1 (5 bases). Germline values: CDR1 KGHSH, CDR2 LQKENI. The V end lost 6 bases, the J end lost 9 bases, and 12 bases lay between the germline ends. The length of the CDR3 is 12 residues. This CDR3 is CASSPTDSEQFF. The DNA of the CDR3 is TGTGCCAGCTCGCCAACAGACAGTGAGCAGTTCTTC.

To note about this clone: The junction departs from germline at one end; a sequencing error may be responsible. The chain uses TRBV11-2 and TRBJ1-1; D gene uncertain. CDR1 is SGHAT, CDR2 FQNNGV, per germline. The length of the CDR3 is 13 residues. Here the CDR3 DNA reads TGTGCCAGCAGCGTAGACTCGATGACTGAAGCTTTCTTT. It specifies CASSVDSMTEAFF.

This chain joins TRBV5-1 and TRBJ1-5; 10 bases are a match to TRBD1. Trimming at V came to 4 bases and at J to 6 bases, leaving 7 bases not matched to a gene. The CDR3 is 15 residues long. Germline CDR1 is SGHRS and CDR2 is YFSETQ. The DNA for the CDR3 is TGCGCCAGCAGCGCTGGGACAGGGGATGCTCAGCCCCAGCATTTT. This sequence encodes CASSAGTGDAQPQHF.

The rearrangement joins TRBV5-1 to TRBJ1-3, with D unresolved. Germline CDR1 is SGHRS and CDR2 is YFSETQ. CDR3 length: 15 residues. The ends were cut back, 1 base at V and 0 bases at J, with 8 bases in the middle. The CDR3 bases are TGCGCCAGCAGCTTGCTAGCCAGCTCTGGAAACACCATATATTTT. Translation gives CASSLLASSGNTIYF.

The V and J genes are TRBV30 and TRBJ2-5; TRBD2 is a possible D gene (5 bases). The DNA end lines up better with TRBJ2-7; the J call may be wrong. CDR3 size: 15 residues. Looked up from germline, CDR1 is GTSNPN and CDR2 is SVGIG (reference sequence). The CDR3 DNA sequence: TGTGCCTGGGCTCGGGAAGGATATAGCCCCTACGAGCAGTACTTC. This translates into CAWAREGYSPYEQYF.

The V and J genes are TRBV10-1 and TRBJ2-7, with a possible D match to TRBD2 (5 bases). The CDR3 is made up of 14 amino acids. V lost 2 bases, J lost 7 bases, and 15 bases lay in between. CDR1 WNHNN and CDR2 SYGVQD come from the germline V gene (reference sequence). DNA of the CDR3: TGCGCCAGCAGTGAGGGACTCTCAGGTCGGGAGCAGTACTTC. It translates to CASSEGLSGREQYF.

V gene TRBV16 combines with J gene TRBJ1-1; D uncertain. The CDR3 runs to 17 residues. Between the trimmed V and J ends, which lost 3 bases and 7 bases, there was a span of 24 bases. Looked up from germline, CDR1 is KGHSY and CDR2 is FQNENV. CDR3 region: CASSQPRIGGSKGEAFF. In DNA, the CDR3 is TGTGCCAGCAGCCAGCCGAGAATTGGAGGGAGTAAGGGTGAAGCTTTCTTT.